This T cell receptor beta chain was sequenced in a study of PD-L1 blockade in urothelial cancer. Study context: About 90% of the roughly 29 patients were men who had bladder-origin urothelial cancer. Blood analysis took place 3 weeks (second dose) and 6 weeks after treatment start. Across blood samples, T cells had a median count of around 140,000.

The V segment lost 6 bases and the J segment 5 bases; nucleotides outside the gene matches: 6. Germline CDR1 and CDR2: SGHDT and YYEEEE. This CDR3 has 14 amino acids. Noted time point: pretreatment peripheral blood. TCRdb keeps only in-frame clones here, not all; method: immunoSEQ multiplex PCR. This table holds tens of thousands of clones, around 87% found once. The specimen comprised PBMCs, sampled around atezolizumab (anti-PD-L1) treatment. This receptor was obtained from a man between 60 and 75 years old with urothelial cancer. The chain couples TRBV5-6 to TRBJ1-1; TRBD1 agrees at 11 bases. The DNA of the CDR3 is TGTGCCAGCAATCGTGGACAGGGGGCGACTGAAGCTTTCTTT. Amino acids: CASNRGQGATEAFF.